A single sample gave rise to the 26 T cell receptor beta chains below, sequenced in a study of blood T cell repertoires in COVID-19. This table comes from immunoSEQ multiplex PCR, and its TCRdb copy is limited to in-frame clones, with some not included. The sample lists a few hundred thousand clones, more than 75% occurring once. Specimen: PBMCs or T cells enriched from blood (not recorded which). These receptors all stem from a man aged 30-40 years who had recovered from COVID-19.

The chain is built from TRBV12-3 or TRBV12-4 and TRBJ1-2; tentatively, D is TRBD1 (5 bases). This CDR3 is built from 13 residues. The V end was cut by 6 bases, the J end by 8 bases, with 16 bases between. The CDR3 loop reads CASSRVGARGYTF. The CDR3 nucleotides read TGTGCCAGCAGCCGAGTTGGGGCGCGAGGCTACACCTTC.

The chain employs TRBV29-1 and TRBJ2-1; TRBD2 aligns across 11 bases. The germline CDR1 and CDR2 sequences are SQVTM and ANQGSEA. Germline trimming cut 6 bases from V and 2 bases from J; bases unmatched to any gene: 9. This CDR3 has 16 residues. This chain's CDR3 is CSVDPLAGGTYNEQFF. CDR3 nucleotide sequence: TGCAGCGTAGACCCCCTAGCGGGGGGAACCTACAATGAGCAGTTCTTC.

The chain has TRBV10-2 and TRBJ1-3; TRBD1 matches 7 bases. V lost 9 bases and J lost 0; bases outside the gene matches: 2. Germline lookup yields CDR1 WSHSY and CDR2 SAAADI. The CDR3 totals 13 residues. The DNA of the CDR3 is TGCGCCAGTAGGGACAGCTCTGGAAACACCATATATTTT. Its protein is CASRDSSGNTIYF.

This rearrangement joins TRBV25-1 to TRBJ1-1, with D possibly TRBD1 on 6 matching bases. Trimming left V 3 bases short and J 10 bases short, with 15 bases between. The CDR3 runs to 13 residues. Germline V gene data show CDR1 as MGHDK and CDR2 as SYGVNS. The DNA of the CDR3 is TGTGCCAGCAGTGAGGTGGCAGGGGCGGGAGCTTTCTTT. Translating gives CASSEVAGAGAFF.

V gene TRBV10-2 combines with J gene TRBJ2-1; 9 nucleotides match TRBD2. V was clipped by 5 bases and J by 7 bases; unmatched bases: 6. This CDR3 region has 14 residues. Per germline, CDR1 WSHSY and CDR2 SAAADI. The CDR3 protein is CASSFAGGPNEQFF. In nucleotides, the CDR3 is TGCGCCAGCAGTTTTGCGGGGGGGCCTAATGAGCAGTTCTTC.

This clone was seen just once. This chain connects TRBV6-2 or TRBV6-3 to TRBJ1-5, with TRBD1 as a possible D gene (6 bases). The germline V gene has CDR1 MNHEY and CDR2 SVGEGT. Trimming left V 2 bases short and J 1 base short, with 18 bases between. The CDR3 covers 18 residues. CDR3 DNA: TGTGCCAGCAGTTACACCGGACAGTCAATCGAAAGCAATCAGCCCCAGCATTTT. This translates into CASSYTGQSIESNQPQHF.

V is TRBV6-5 and J is TRBJ1-2; 7 bases align to TRBD1. Germline assignment: CDR1 MNHEY and CDR2 SVGAGI. The V segment lost 5 bases and the J segment 0 bases; nucleotides outside the gene matches: 3. The CDR3 consists of 14 residues. The CDR3 here is CASSRTGANYGYTF. For the CDR3, the DNA is TGTGCCAGCAGTAGGACAGGCGCTAACTATGGCTACACCTTC.

This clone was detected once. The chain joins TRBV18 to TRBJ1-1; 7 nucleotides align to TRBD1. Germline V gene sequence: CDR1 KGHSH, CDR2 LQKENI. This CDR3 is 16 amino acids long. Unmatched junction bases numbered 8, after V lost 4 bases and J lost 0 bases. In nucleotides, the CDR3 is TGTGCCAGCTCACTGTCAACCGGGACAGTGAACACTGAAGCTTTCTTT. Residues: CASSLSTGTVNTEAFF.

J is TRBJ2-2 and V is TRBV7-8; 7 bases line up with TRBD2. The CDR3 has 17 amino acids. The V segment lost 5 bases and the J segment 4 bases; nucleotides outside the gene matches: 13. Germline V gives CDR1 SGHVS, CDR2 FQNEAQ. The CDR3 DNA reads as TGTGCCAGCAGCGCGCGCTGGGCTAGCGGACCCACCGGGGAGCTGTTTTTT. Encoded protein: CASSARWASGPTGELFF.

The V call is TRBV7-2, the J call TRBJ1-1; the D gene is possibly TRBD1 (5 bases). Trimming removed 3 bases from V and 3 bases from J, with 14 bases in between. The CDR3 totals 15 residues. From germline, CDR1 is SGHTA and CDR2 FQGNSA. CDR3 DNA: TGTGCCAGCAGCTTTTGGGCAGGGAGGTACACTGAAGCTTTCTTT. This translates into CASSFWAGRYTEAFF.

This chain uses TRBV10-3 with TRBJ1-2, with D possibly matching TRBD1 (6 bases). From germline, CDR1 is ENHRY and CDR2 SYGVKD. CDR3 size: 17 residues. Trimming left V 4 bases short and J 1 base short, with 19 bases between. This CDR3 is CAISGQDIGRDNYGYTF. CDR3 coding DNA: TGTGCCATCAGTGGACAGGACATCGGGAGGGATAACTATGGCTACACCTTC.

The chain couples TRBV5-1 to TRBJ1-1; 8 bases are a match to TRBD1. V trimming: 5 bases; J trimming: 4 bases; junction bases outside the gene matches: 10. Germline-derived CDR1 and CDR2 are SGHRS and YFSETQ. CDR3 length: 15 amino acids. The CDR3 region is CASSRTRQGITEAFF. DNA for the CDR3: TGCGCCAGCAGTCGGACCCGACAGGGGATCACTGAAGCTTTCTTT.

The V call is TRBV5-1, the J call TRBJ1-4, with 8 bases matching TRBD1. The CDR3 loop spans 15 amino acids. Germline values: CDR1 SGHRS, CDR2 YFSETQ. V shed 4 bases and J 7 bases; nucleotides not matched to a gene: 9. This CDR3 is CASSPGQGGIEKLFF. CDR3 nucleotide sequence: TGCGCCAGCAGCCCCGGACAGGGAGGAATTGAAAAACTGTTTTTT.

About this clone itself: At one end, the junction sequence differs from germline, possibly due to a read error. The chain carries TRBV19 and TRBJ1-2; D gene ambiguous. This CDR3 comprises 11 residues. Germline CDR1 and CDR2: LNHDA and SQIVND (reference sequence). CDR3 in DNA: TGTGCCAGTAGTATCAACTCTGGCTACACCTTC. This encodes CASSINSGYTF.

There are a few counts of this clone. The chain has TRBV7-2 and TRBJ1-6; no clear D. This CDR3 has 14 amino acids. Per the germline V gene, CDR1 is SGHTA and CDR2 is FQGNSA. The V and J ends lost 1 base and 10 bases respectively, with 11 bases between them. CDR3 in amino acids: CASSLVLERSPLHF. DNA of the CDR3: TGTGCCAGCAGCTTAGTTCTAGAAAGGTCACCCCTCCACTTT.

The chain joins TRBV6-5 to TRBJ1-3; TRBD1 is a possible D gene (6 bases). The germline gives CDR1 MNHEY, CDR2 SVGAGI. This CDR3 spans 13 amino acids. Trimming took off 8 bases at V and 4 bases at J, with 12 bases between the two ends. The CDR3: CASYRVTGNTIYF. For the CDR3, the DNA is TGTGCCAGCTACAGGGTAACAGGAAACACCATATATTTT.

The chain carries TRBV2 and TRBJ1-2, with TRBD1 matching 10 bases. Losses at the gene ends were 3 bases for V and 4 bases for J; bases not matched to a gene: 5. The CDR3 length is 15 residues. Germline V lookup: CDR1 SNHLY, CDR2 FYNNEI. The CDR3 nucleotides read TGTGCCAGCAGTGAGGGGACAGGGGAAGGCTATGGCTACACCTTC. It codes for CASSEGTGEGYGYTF.

This chain uses TRBV19 with TRBJ2-7; 8 bases align to TRBD2. The V gene end was trimmed by 3 bases and the J gene end by 6 bases; junction bases not matched to a gene: 10. The V gene's germline CDR1 is LNHDA and CDR2 SQIVND (reference sequence). The CDR3 consists of 15 residues. CDR3 nucleotides: TGTGCCAGTAGTATTCGGGAGGGTGGGCACGGCGAGCAGTACTTC. It specifies CASSIREGGHGEQYF.

The chain links TRBV6-1 to TRBJ2-5; a possible D gene is TRBD1 (5 bases). The CDR3 is 11 residues long. Germline V lookup: CDR1 MNHNS, CDR2 SASEGT. V dropped 6 bases and J dropped 4 bases, with 6 bases sitting between them. The DNA for the CDR3 is TGTGCCAGCAGGGGGCGAGAGACCCAGTACTTC. Amino acids: CASRGRETQYF.

This rearrangement joins TRBV7-8 to TRBJ2-1; the D is unclear. This CDR3 is built from 15 residues. CDR1 SGHVS and CDR2 FQNEAQ come from the germline V gene. Trimming removed 2 bases at V and 2 bases at J, with 10 bases between. The chain's CDR3 is CASSLLAGTYNEQFF. The CDR3 nucleotides read TGTGCCAGCAGCTTATTGGCAGGAACCTACAATGAGCAGTTCTTC.

The chain couples TRBV2 to TRBJ1-2; the D gene is possibly TRBD1 (6 bases). This CDR3 region has 21 residues. Trimming took 4 bases from V and 2 from J, leaving 32 bases between them. Looked up from germline, CDR1 is SNHLY and CDR2 is FYNNEI. This CDR3 is CASSVRDTALMTIMLNYGYTF. CDR3 bases: TGTGCCAGCAGTGTTAGGGACACCGCCCTTATGACCATAATGCTGAACTATGGCTACACCTTC. The full variable domain, its missing parts supplied by reference TRBV2 and TRBJ1-2, is EPEVTQTPSHQVTQMGQEVILRCVPISNHLYFYWYRQILGQKVEFLVSFYNNEISEKSEIFDDQFSVERPDGSNFTLKIRSTKLEDSAMYFCASSVRDTALMTIMLNYGYTFGSGTRLTVV.

The V gene is TRBV7-9, the J gene TRBJ1-1; 9 bases line up with TRBD1. The V segment lost 4 bases and the J segment 3 bases; nucleotides outside the gene matches: 6. This CDR3 is built from 15 residues. The germline CDR1 and CDR2 sequences are SEHNR and FQNEAQ (reference sequence). The CDR3: CASSSRQGGYTEAFF. Here the CDR3 DNA reads TGTGCCAGCAGCTCCCGACAGGGGGGGTACACTGAAGCTTTCTTT.

The chain combines TRBV10-3 with TRBJ1-5, with unresolved D. V was shortened by 7 bases and J by 5 bases, with 12 bases between the two germline ends. Germline CDR1 is ENHRY and CDR2 is SYGVKD. CDR3 length: 13 amino acids. The CDR3 is CAINKEVYQPQHF. CDR3 sequence (DNA): TGTGCCATCAACAAGGAGGTTTATCAGCCCCAGCATTTT.

The chain employs TRBV7-9 and TRBJ2-5; 7 nucleotides match TRBD2. V was clipped by 1 base and J by 4 bases; unmatched bases: 12. Germline CDR1 SEHNR, CDR2 FQNEAQ (reference sequence). CDR3 length: 17 residues. CDR3 coding DNA: TGTGCCAGCAGCTTAGGGCAAGGCTTTTCGGGGGGAGAGACCCAGTACTTC. Encoded protein: CASSLGQGFSGGETQYF.

This chain connects TRBV9 to TRBJ2-7; a weak D match, TRBD1 (6 bases). V was cut by 4 bases and J by 5 bases, with 22 bases left in between. The CDR3 is 16 amino acids. Germline V gene lookup returns CDR1 SGDLS and CDR2 YYNGEE. The CDR3 protein is CASSSKLGGPANEQYF. DNA of the CDR3: TGTGCCAGCAGCTCCAAGCTTGGGGGCCCGGCTAACGAGCAGTACTTC.

This chain connects TRBV12-3 or TRBV12-4 to TRBJ2-5; D gene unclear. The CDR3 consists of 11 residues. Trimming removed 6 bases from V and 7 bases from J, with 9 bases in between. The CDR3: CASSPEATQYF. As DNA, the CDR3 is TGTGCCAGCAGCCCAGAGGCGACCCAGTACTTC.